The TCR beta chain described here comes from a study of blood T cell repertoires in COVID-19. Clones were sequenced by immunoSEQ multiplex PCR, and TCRdb holds only the in-frame ones, with some missing. The sample lists 150,000 to 200,000 clones, more than 75% seen once, with roughly 6% in the top ten. The CDR3 runs 15 residues. The V segment lost 2 bases and the J segment 4 bases; nucleotides outside the gene matches: 3. Germline CDR1 is LNHDA and CDR2 is SQIVND (reference sequence). All enrollees were roughly 18 to 90 years old and from roughly 26 US areas. In Cohort 3, a recovered donor had either two negative PCRs, clearance, or symptom resolution.

V gene TRBV19 combines with J gene TRBJ2-2; 8 bases match TRBD1. The receptor was isolated from a man aged 40-49 years who had recovered from COVID-19. The sequenced sample was PBMCs or T cells enriched from blood (not recorded which). CDR3 DNA sequence: TGTGCCAGTAGTATATCAGGGGGCGGCACCGGGGAGCTGTTTTTT. This gives the protein CASSISGGGTGELFF.